The rows below give T cell receptor beta chains drawn from one sample of a study of shared clonotypes between healthy human individuals. Measured with immunoSEQ multiplex PCR; TCRdb has only the in-frame clones, and not every one. The profile shows nearly 1 million clones, 76% of them singletons. The material sequenced was memory CD4+ T cells sorted from blood. Receptors originate from a man younger than 35 in good health. Both conserved end residues are part of each CDR3. The D gene is left open where the match is weak. The listing skips clone size in some rows; elsewhere it reads once, few, many or a size class.

V	size	D	J	DNA	CDR3
TRBV7-9	.	.	TRBJ2-3	TGTGCCAGCAGCTCCCAAACAGGGAGCACAGATACGCAGTATTTT	CASSSQTGSTDTQYF
TRBV28	.	.	TRBJ2-3	TGTGCCAGCAGTCATTCCGATACGCAGTATTTT	CASSHSDTQYF
TRBV7-7	.	.	TRBJ2-5	TGTGCTAGCAGCCCGGGCGTCACCGGAGAGACCCAGTACTTC	CASSPGVTGETQYF
TRBV5-1	.	TRBD1	TRBJ2-5	TGCGCCAGCAGCTTGGGGTCGACAGGGGGCGCGGAGACCCAGTACTTC	CASSLGSTGGAETQYF
TRBV6-6	.	TRBD1	TRBJ1-1	TGTGCCAGCAGCGCAGGGGGGCCCACTGAAGCTTTCTTT	CASSAGGPTEAFF
TRBV14	few	.	TRBJ1-5	TGTGCCAGCAGCCAGGGGGTCGGTCAGCCCCAGCATTTT	CASSQGVGQPQHF
TRBV21-1	.	.	TRBJ1-6	TGTGCCAGCAGCAAAGGCTCACACGGTGGGAATTCACCCCTCCACTTT	CASSKGSHGGNSPLHF
TRBV5-6	.	.	TRBJ2-2	TGTGCCAGCAGCTTGGCAGGGCCGAACACCGGGGAGCTGTTTTTT	CASSLAGPNTGELFF
TRBV7-8	.	.	TRBJ1-1	TGTGCCAGCAGCTTTAAGGCAGGGGTATTGGGCACTGAAGCTTTCTTT	CASSFKAGVLGTEAFF
TRBV18	once	.	TRBJ2-3	TGTGCCAGCTCAGCGGCCCACACAGATACGCAGTATTTT	CASSAAHTDTQYF
TRBV28	.	.	TRBJ1-1	TGTGCCAGCAGTTTAGGGCACCCAAACACTGAAGCTTTCTTT	CASSLGHPNTEAFF
TRBV5-1	.	TRBD2	TRBJ2-3	TGCGCCAGCAGCTTGGTACTAGCGAGGGGCACAGATACGCAGTATTTT	CASSLVLARGTDTQYF
TRBV9	few	TRBD2	TRBJ2-7	TGTGCCAGCAGCGTAGACGCTAGCGGCTACGAGCAGTACTTC	CASSVDASGYEQYF
TRBV20-1	many	.	TRBJ2-1	TGCAGTGCTAGAGATTGGGAGACGTTCTTC	CSARDWETFF
TRBV28	.	TRBD2	TRBJ2-3	TGTGCCAGCAGCCCCCAAGCCCTTGCGGGGGGAAGAAGCACAGATACGCAGTATTTT	CASSPQALAGGRSTDTQYF
TRBV5-4	.	.	TRBJ2-3	TGTGCCAGCAGCTTAGCGACCCGCACAGATACGCAGTATTTT	CASSLATRTDTQYF
TRBV5-1	.	TRBD2	TRBJ2-3	TGCGCCAGCAGCTTGGGGGCTAGCGGGGCCACAGATACGCAGTATTTT	CASSLGASGATDTQYF
TRBV30	.	TRBD1	TRBJ2-5	TGTGCCTGGAGTACCCCGACAGGGGGTAATTCGGAGACCCAGTACTTC	CAWSTPTGGNSETQYF
TRBV9	once	TRBD1	TRBJ1-1	TGTGCCAGCAGCGTAGGCTCGGGACAGGGTCCAGAAGCTTTCTTT	CASSVGSGQGPEAFF
TRBV25-1	.	TRBD2	TRBJ2-5	TGTGCCAGCAGTGAGACAACCCCCGGACTAGCGGGGGGGCAGACCCAGTACTTC	CASSETTPGLAGGQTQYF
TRBV7-2	.	.	TRBJ2-1	TGTGCCAGCAGCTTAGTTGGTCGGTTCTACAATGAGCAGTTCTTC	CASSLVGRFYNEQFF
TRBV2	many	.	TRBJ1-2	TGTGCCAGCAGTGAAGCTTCGGGGCTAAATGGCTACACCTTC	CASSEASGLNGYTF
TRBV27	once	TRBD1	TRBJ1-1	TGTGCCAGCAGTCAAGCCGGGACAGGGAACACTGAAGCTTTCTTT	CASSQAGTGNTEAFF
TRBV10-3	.	.	TRBJ2-4	TGTGCCATCAGTGATAAAGGAGCCAAAAACATTCAGTACTTC	CAISDKGAKNIQYF
TRBV7-2	.	.	TRBJ2-5	TGTGCCAGCAGCTTTCAGGGGAGCGGAGAGACCCAGTACTTC	CASSFQGSGETQYF
TRBV5-6	.	.	TRBJ1-4	TGTGCCAGCAGCTGGGGGACGGCCCCTAGGGAAAAACTGTTTTTT	CASSWGTAPREKLFF
TRBV10-3	.	TRBD1	TRBJ1-1	TGTGCCATCAGTGACCGGGACAGGGGGCCCACTGAAGCTTTCTTT	CAISDRDRGPTEAFF
TRBV7-6	.	TRBD2	TRBJ2-3	TGTGCCAGCAGCCGTATGGGCGGGGGGGCCACAGATACGCAGTATTTT	CASSRMGGGATDTQYF
TRBV10-1	.	TRBD2	TRBJ2-7	TGCGCCAGCAGTGATGAGCGGGGGGGTCGGAACGAGCAGTACTTC	CASSDERGGRNEQYF
TRBV10-3	.	TRBD2	TRBJ2-5	TGTGCCATCAGTGGAGGGAGGGCCGGGGAGACCCAGTACTTC	CAISGGRAGETQYF
TRBV11-2	.	.	TRBJ2-7	TGTGCCAGCAGCCCCCGACAGAACGAGCAGTACTTC	CASSPRQNEQYF
TRBV7-9	.	.	TRBJ2-1	TGCGCCAGCAGCCCCGTTTCCGGGAAGCAGTTCTTC	CASSPVSGKQFF
TRBV19	.	.	TRBJ1-6	TGTGCCAGTAGTGTCAACAGGGCGTCCTATAATTCACCCCTCCACTTT	CASSVNRASYNSPLHF
TRBV6-6	.	TRBD1	TRBJ1-6	TGTGCCAGCAGTTACTGGGACAGCAATTCACCCCTCCACTTT	CASSYWDSNSPLHF
TRBV30	.	.	TRBJ2-5	TGTGCCTGGAGTGTGGGTGGCGGGACCGAGACCCAGTACTTC	CAWSVGGGTETQYF
TRBV5-4	.	TRBD1	TRBJ1-2	TGTGCCAGCAGCACCCGGAGACAGGGGGGTAACTATGGCTACACCTTC	CASSTRRQGGNYGYTF
TRBV5-4	.	.	TRBJ1-4	TGTGCCAGCAGCTTGCTAGGTGGGAGGCAAAAACTGTTTTTT	CASSLLGGRQKLFF
TRBV16	.	.	TRBJ2-3	TGTGCCAGCAGCCAATCGTCGCCTAGCTGGACGGCAGATACGCAGTATTTT	CASSQSSPSWTADTQYF
TRBV9	.	TRBD2	TRBJ2-1	TGTGCCAGCAGCCCCGGGGTAGCGGGCAGTCAGCAGTTCTTC	CASSPGVAGSQQFF